This T cell receptor beta chain was sequenced for a study of T cell changes during pregnancy in multiple sclerosis. This CDR3 region has 18 residues. The V gene end was trimmed by 4 bases and the J gene end by 0 bases; junction bases not matched to a gene: 5. The germline V gene has CDR1 PRHDT and CDR2 FYEKMQ (reference sequence). Sequencing was performed with immunoSEQ multiplex PCR; in TCRdb, only in-frame clones are kept and a portion is missing. The table shows tens of thousands of clones, with 92% occurring only once. The source was peripheral blood, collected in the third trimester of pregnancy. This receptor was taken from a female donor in good health, enrolled as a control in a pregnancy study. V is TRBV13 and J is TRBJ2-1, with 14 bases identical to TRBD2. CDR3 region: CASSSTSGGAGSYNEQFF. Here the CDR3 DNA reads TGTGCCAGCAGCTCGACTAGCGGGGGGGCGGGCTCCTACAATGAGCAGTTCTTC.